The clone carrying this T cell receptor (beta chain) has just a few counts. What it recognizes is unknown. TCRdb itself ran the reads through MiXCR, one entry per CDR3 protein. The table includes around 140,000 distinct CDR3 sequences, 5.5% to 7% detected once. This record belongs to a study of T cell repertoires in cytomegalovirus infection. Overall study context: Public signatures in TCR beta pointed to CMV infection and matching HLA type.

General study results and limits: Ex vivo, HLA-C-restricted CMV-specific TCR beta clonotypes prevailed over the rest of the response. Cumulated frequencies of public TCR beta families served to identify carriers of CMV plus the relevant HLA.

Looked up from germline, CDR1 is SGHDT and CDR2 is YYEEEE. V was cut by 4 bases and J by 6 bases, with 11 bases left in between. The CDR3 is made up of 12 amino acids. This chain connects TRBV5-6 to TRBJ2-7; D gene uncertain. This TCR was recovered from a human donor in good health (CMV status not recorded). Some clones in this sample may be carry-over from other donors' samples. The sequenced material came from PBMCs. Written as DNA, the CDR3 is TGTGCCAGCAGCAGTCAGGACCGCGAGCAGTACTTC. It translates to CASSSQDREQYF.